Listed below are T cell receptor beta chains from one sample, sequenced in a study of cytomegalovirus exposure and HLA in healthy donors. The data were produced by immunoSEQ multiplex PCR, yet TCRdb's version contains in-frame clones alone and is incomplete. The data show fewer than 110,000 clones, with roughly 70% seen just once and about 10% held by the top ten. Sequenced material: PBMCs. These receptors were collected from a man aged 45-65 years in good health and CMV-seronegative. The CDR3 runs from the conserved cysteine through the conserved F or W. D genes are given only for firm matches. A clone size is listed for some rows: how often the clone was seen (once, few, many), or a class if it is expanded.

CDR3nt: TGCGCCAGCAGCCTCGGACAGGGGAGTAACACAGATACGCAGTATTTT
CDR3aa: CASSLGQGSNTDTQYF
d_gene: TRBD1
abundance: -
j_gene: TRBJ2-3
v_gene: TRBV4-1

CDR3nt: TGTGCCAGCAGCCCGGGACAGGGAGATGAAAAACTGTTTTTT
CDR3aa: CASSPGQGDEKLFF
d_gene: TRBD1
abundance: -
j_gene: TRBJ1-4
v_gene: TRBV11-3

CDR3nt: TGTGCCAGCAGCGGGGGACTAGACACCGGGGAGCTGTTTTTT
CDR3aa: CASSGGLDTGELFF
d_gene: TRBD2
abundance: -
j_gene: TRBJ2-2
v_gene: TRBV11-3

CDR3nt: TGTGCCAGCAGCCCAAGCGGGAGGGCGGGCACCGGGGAGCTGTTTTTT
CDR3aa: CASSPSGRAGTGELFF
d_gene: TRBD2
abundance: -
j_gene: TRBJ2-2
v_gene: TRBV7-9

CDR3nt: TGCGCCAGCAGCTCGGGGACTAGTTTCCCCGAGCAGTACTTC
CDR3aa: CASSSGTSFPEQYF
d_gene: TRBD2
abundance: -
j_gene: TRBJ2-7
v_gene: TRBV5-1

CDR3nt: TGTGCCAGCAGTTTATACGGGACAGGGGGCTACGAGCAGTACTTC
CDR3aa: CASSLYGTGGYEQYF
d_gene: TRBD1
abundance: -
j_gene: TRBJ2-7
v_gene: TRBV28

CDR3nt: TGTGCCAGCATTCCGGGACAGGGGGCGTATCAGCCCCAGCATTTT
CDR3aa: CASIPGQGAYQPQHF
d_gene: TRBD1
abundance: once
j_gene: TRBJ1-5
v_gene: TRBV6-5

CDR3nt: TGTGCCAGCAGAATGGACAGGGAAAACATTCAGTACTTC
CDR3aa: CASRMDRENIQYF
d_gene: TRBD1
abundance: -
j_gene: TRBJ2-4
v_gene: TRBV2

CDR3nt: TGTGCCAGCAGTATTGGTGCTAGGGCCAACGTCCTGACTTTC
CDR3aa: CASSIGARANVLTF
d_gene: -
abundance: -
j_gene: TRBJ2-6
v_gene: TRBV28

CDR3nt: TGTGCCAGCATCGTTGGAGGGGCCAATCAGCCCCAGCATTTT
CDR3aa: CASIVGGANQPQHF
d_gene: -
abundance: -
j_gene: TRBJ1-5
v_gene: TRBV28

CDR3nt: TGTGCCAGCAGCGTTCAGGGAGGGAACGAAAAACTGTTTTTT
CDR3aa: CASSVQGGNEKLFF
d_gene: -
abundance: -
j_gene: TRBJ1-4
v_gene: TRBV4-2

CDR3nt: TGTGCCTGGAGTCTCCTAGAGGCCAAAAACATTCAGTACTTC
CDR3aa: CAWSLLEAKNIQYF
d_gene: -
abundance: -
j_gene: TRBJ2-4
v_gene: TRBV30

CDR3nt: TGTGCCAGCAGTTACGGCGGGACTCAAGGGAATGAGCAGTTCTTC
CDR3aa: CASSYGGTQGNEQFF
d_gene: -
abundance: -
j_gene: TRBJ2-1
v_gene: TRBV6-5

CDR3nt: TGTGCCAGTAGTGGAACAGGGGGAGGTAATTCACCCCTCCACTTT
CDR3aa: CASSGTGGGNSPLHF
d_gene: TRBD1
abundance: -
j_gene: TRBJ1-6
v_gene: TRBV19

CDR3nt: TGTGCCACCAGGGAGGGACAGGTTAGTCGGGCTTTCTTT
CDR3aa: CATREGQVSRAFF
d_gene: TRBD1
abundance: -
j_gene: TRBJ1-1
v_gene: TRBV15

CDR3nt: TGTGCCAGCAGTTCAGAATGGGGTCTTACGGGAGAGGAGCAGTTCTTC
CDR3aa: CASSSEWGLTGEEQFF
d_gene: -
abundance: -
j_gene: TRBJ2-1
v_gene: TRBV27

CDR3nt: TGCGCCAGCAGCCTAGGACAGGGGGCGTATGGCTACACCTTC
CDR3aa: CASSLGQGAYGYTF
d_gene: TRBD1
abundance: medium-sized
j_gene: TRBJ1-2
v_gene: TRBV5-1

CDR3nt: TGCGCCAGCAGCTCCCTCGGTAGATCTATGAACACTGAAGCTTTCTTT
CDR3aa: CASSSLGRSMNTEAFF
d_gene: -
abundance: few
j_gene: TRBJ1-1
v_gene: TRBV4-1

CDR3nt: TGCGCCAGCAGCCAATTGGACAGGAAGGCCGGGGAGCTGTTTTTT
CDR3aa: CASSQLDRKAGELFF
d_gene: TRBD1
abundance: -
j_gene: TRBJ2-2
v_gene: TRBV4-3

CDR3nt: TGTGCCAGCTCACTAACTAGCGGGGGATCCTACAATGAGCAGTTCTTC
CDR3aa: CASSLTSGGSYNEQFF
d_gene: TRBD2
abundance: few
j_gene: TRBJ2-1
v_gene: TRBV18

CDR3nt: TGCGCCAGCAGCCAAGATCAAGCGGGAGCCTACAATGAGCAGTTCTTC
CDR3aa: CASSQDQAGAYNEQFF
d_gene: TRBD2
abundance: -
j_gene: TRBJ2-1
v_gene: TRBV4-1

CDR3nt: TGTGCCAGCAGCGCATACAGGGGACAATACAATGAGCAGTTCTTC
CDR3aa: CASSAYRGQYNEQFF
d_gene: TRBD1
abundance: once
j_gene: TRBJ2-1
v_gene: TRBV11-2